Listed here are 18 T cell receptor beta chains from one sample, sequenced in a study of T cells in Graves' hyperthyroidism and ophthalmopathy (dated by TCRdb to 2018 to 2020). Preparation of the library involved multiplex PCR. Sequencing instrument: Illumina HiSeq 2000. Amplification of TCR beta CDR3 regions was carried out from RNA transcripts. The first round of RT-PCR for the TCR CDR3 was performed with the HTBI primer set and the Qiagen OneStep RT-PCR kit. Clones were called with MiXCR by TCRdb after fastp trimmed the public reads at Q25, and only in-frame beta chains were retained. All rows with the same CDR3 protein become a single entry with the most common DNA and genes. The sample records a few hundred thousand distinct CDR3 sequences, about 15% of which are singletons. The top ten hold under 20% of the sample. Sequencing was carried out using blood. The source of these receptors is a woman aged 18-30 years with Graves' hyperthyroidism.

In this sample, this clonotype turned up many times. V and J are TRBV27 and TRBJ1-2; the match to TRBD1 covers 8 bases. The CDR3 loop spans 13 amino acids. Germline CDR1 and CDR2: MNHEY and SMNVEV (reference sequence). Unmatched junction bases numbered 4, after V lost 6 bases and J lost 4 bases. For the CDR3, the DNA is TGTGCCAGCAGCTGGACAGGGACCTATGGCTACACCTTC. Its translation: CASSWTGTYGYTF.

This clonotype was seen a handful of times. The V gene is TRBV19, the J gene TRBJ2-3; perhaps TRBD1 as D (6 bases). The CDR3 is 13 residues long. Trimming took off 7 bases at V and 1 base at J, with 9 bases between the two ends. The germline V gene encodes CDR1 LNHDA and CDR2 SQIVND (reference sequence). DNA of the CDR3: TGTGCCAGTAACCAGGGGCGCACAGATACGCAGTATTTT. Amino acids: CASNQGRTDTQYF.

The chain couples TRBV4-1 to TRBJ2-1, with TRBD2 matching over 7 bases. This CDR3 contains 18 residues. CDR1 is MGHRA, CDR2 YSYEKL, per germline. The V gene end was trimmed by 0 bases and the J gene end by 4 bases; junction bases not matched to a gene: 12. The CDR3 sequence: CASSQDPPPSGAYNEQFF. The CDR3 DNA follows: TGCGCCAGCAGCCAAGATCCCCCCCCTAGCGGAGCTTACAATGAGCAGTTCTTC.

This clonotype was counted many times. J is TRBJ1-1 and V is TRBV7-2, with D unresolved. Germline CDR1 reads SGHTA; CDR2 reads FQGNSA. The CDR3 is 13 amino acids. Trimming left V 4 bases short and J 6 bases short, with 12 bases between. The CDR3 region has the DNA TGTGCCAGCAGCTATACAAGATTATCTGAAGCTTTCTTT. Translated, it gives CASSYTRLSEAFF.

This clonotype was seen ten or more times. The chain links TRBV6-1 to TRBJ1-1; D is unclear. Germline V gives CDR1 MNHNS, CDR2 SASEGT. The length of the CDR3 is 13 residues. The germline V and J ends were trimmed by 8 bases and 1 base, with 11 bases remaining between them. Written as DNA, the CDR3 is TGTGCCAGCCGAAACCGGGGGAACACTGAAGCTTTCTTT. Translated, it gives CASRNRGNTEAFF.

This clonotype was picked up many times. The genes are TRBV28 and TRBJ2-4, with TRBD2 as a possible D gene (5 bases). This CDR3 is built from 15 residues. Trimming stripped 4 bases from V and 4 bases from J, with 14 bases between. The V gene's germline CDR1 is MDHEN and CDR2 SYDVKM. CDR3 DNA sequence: TGTGCCAGCAGTTGGACCGGGAAGGGTAAAAACATTCAGTACTTC. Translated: CASSWTGKGKNIQYF. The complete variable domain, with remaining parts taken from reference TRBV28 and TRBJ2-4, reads DVKVTQSSRYLVKRTGEKVFLECVQDMDHENMFWYRQDPGLGLRLIYFSYDVKMKEKGDIPEGYSVSREKKERFSLILESASTNQTSMYLCASSWTGKGKNIQYFGAGTRLSVL.

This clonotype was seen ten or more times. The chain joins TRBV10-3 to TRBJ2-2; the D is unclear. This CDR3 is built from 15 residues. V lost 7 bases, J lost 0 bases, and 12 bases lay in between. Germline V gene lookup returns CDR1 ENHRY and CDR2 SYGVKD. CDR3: CAITDPRANTGELFF. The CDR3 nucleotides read TGTGCCATCACAGACCCACGCGCGAACACCGGGGAGCTGTTTTTT.

CDR3 sequence: CASRPTVAGPGDTQYF. The CDR3 nucleotides are TGTGCCAGCAGACCAACGGTGGCGGGGCCCGGTGATACGCAGTATTTT. The chain couples TRBV7-8 to TRBJ2-3; TRBD2 is a possible D gene (6 bases). Germline CDR1 reads SGHVS; CDR2 reads FQNEAQ. This CDR3 is built from 16 residues. V shed 6 bases and J shed 6 bases, with 22 bases lying between them.

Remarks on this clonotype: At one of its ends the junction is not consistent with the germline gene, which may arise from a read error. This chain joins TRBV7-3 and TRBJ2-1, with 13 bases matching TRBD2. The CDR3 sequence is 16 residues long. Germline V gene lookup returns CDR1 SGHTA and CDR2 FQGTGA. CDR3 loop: CASSPPGLAGLREQSF. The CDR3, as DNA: TGTGCCAGCAGCCCCCCGGGACTAGCGGGACTGCGAGAGCAGTCCTTC.

The chain's CDR3 is CASMDSTNYGYTF. The CDR3 DNA reads TGCGCCAGCATGGACAGCACTAACTATGGCTACACCTTC. This chain uses TRBV5-1 with TRBJ1-2; TRBD1 might be the D (6 bases). V was cut by 6 bases and J by 0 bases, with 9 bases left in between. CDR1 is SGHRS, CDR2 YFSETQ, per germline. CDR3 length equals 13 residues.

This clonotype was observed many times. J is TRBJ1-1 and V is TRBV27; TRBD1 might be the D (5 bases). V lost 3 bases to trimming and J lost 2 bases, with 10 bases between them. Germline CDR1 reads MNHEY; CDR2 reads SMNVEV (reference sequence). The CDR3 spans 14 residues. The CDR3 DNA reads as TGTGCCAGCAGTTTCGGGGGGTTCAACACTGAAGCTTTCTTT. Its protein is CASSFGGFNTEAFF.

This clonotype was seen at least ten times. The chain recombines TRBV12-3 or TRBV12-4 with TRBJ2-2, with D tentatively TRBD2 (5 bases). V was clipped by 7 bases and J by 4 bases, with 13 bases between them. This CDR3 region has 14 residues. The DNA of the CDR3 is TGTGCCAGCACCGGGTCTCGGGGCACCGGGGAGCTGTTTTTT. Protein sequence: CASTGSRGTGELFF.

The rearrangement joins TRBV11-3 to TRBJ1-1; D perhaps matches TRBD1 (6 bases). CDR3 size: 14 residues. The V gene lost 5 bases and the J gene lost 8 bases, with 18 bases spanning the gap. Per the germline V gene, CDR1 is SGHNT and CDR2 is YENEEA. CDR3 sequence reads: CASSPGGRGAEAFF. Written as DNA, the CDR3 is TGTGCCAGCAGCCCGGGGGGCAGGGGCGCCGAAGCTTTCTTT.

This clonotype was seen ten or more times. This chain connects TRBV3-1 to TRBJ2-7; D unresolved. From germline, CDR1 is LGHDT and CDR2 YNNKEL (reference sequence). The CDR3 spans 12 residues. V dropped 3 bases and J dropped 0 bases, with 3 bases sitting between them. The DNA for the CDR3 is TGTGCCAGCAGCCAGGCCTCCTACGAGCAGTACTTC. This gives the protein CASSQASYEQYF.

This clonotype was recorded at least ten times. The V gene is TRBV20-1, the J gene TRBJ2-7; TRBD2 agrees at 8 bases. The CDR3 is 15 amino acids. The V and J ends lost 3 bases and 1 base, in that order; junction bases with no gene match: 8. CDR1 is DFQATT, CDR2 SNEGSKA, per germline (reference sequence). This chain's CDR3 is CSASGHASGSYEQYF. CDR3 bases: TGCAGTGCTAGCGGGCATGCTAGCGGGTCCTACGAGCAGTACTTC.

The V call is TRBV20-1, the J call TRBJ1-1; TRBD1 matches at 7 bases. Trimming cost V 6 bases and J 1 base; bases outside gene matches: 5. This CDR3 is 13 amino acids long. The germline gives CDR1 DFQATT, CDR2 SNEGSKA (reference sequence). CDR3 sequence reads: CSAQRQGNTEAFF. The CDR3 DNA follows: TGCAGTGCGCAAAGACAGGGGAACACTGAAGCTTTCTTT.

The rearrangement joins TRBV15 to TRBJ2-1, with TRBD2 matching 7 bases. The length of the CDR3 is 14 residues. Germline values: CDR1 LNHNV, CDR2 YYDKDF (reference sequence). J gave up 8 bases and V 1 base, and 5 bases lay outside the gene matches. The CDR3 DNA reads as TGTGCCACCAGCAGAGGGGAGGGCCGCGATGAGCAGTTCTTC. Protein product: CATSRGEGRDEQFF. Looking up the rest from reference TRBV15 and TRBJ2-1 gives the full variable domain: DAMVIQNPRYQVTQFGKPVTLSCSQTLNHNVMYWYQQKSSQAPKLLFHYYDKDFNNEADTPDNFQSRRPNTSFCFLDIRSPGLGDTAMYLCATSRGEGRDEQFFGPGTRLTVL.

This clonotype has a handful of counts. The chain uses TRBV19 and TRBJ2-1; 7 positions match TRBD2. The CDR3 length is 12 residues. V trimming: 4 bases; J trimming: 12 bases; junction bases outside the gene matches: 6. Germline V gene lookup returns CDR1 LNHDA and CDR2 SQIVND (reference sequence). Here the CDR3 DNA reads TGTGCCAGTAGTAGGGGCGGGACTACGCAGTTCTTC. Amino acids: CASSRGGTTQFF.